The 29 T cell receptor beta chains below all came from one sample that was sequenced in a study of CD8 T cells in Susac syndrome. RNA, at about 0.5 to 1 ug, was reverse transcribed with random hexamers. MiXCR, run by TCRdb on the immunoSEQ multiplex PCR reads, gives a single entry per CDR3 protein. The table includes about 100,000 distinct CDR3 sequences, 95% detected once. Sample: CD8+ T cells from PBMCs. The origin of the receptors is a human donor with Susac syndrome.

The V call is TRBV25-1, the J call TRBJ1-6; no reliable D call. CDR1 is MGHDK, CDR2 SYGVNS, per germline. This CDR3 has 13 amino acids. V was trimmed by 6 bases and J by 5 bases, leaving 8 bases between them. This chain's CDR3 is CASRDGNNSPLHF. DNA for the CDR3: TGTGCCAGCAGGGACGGCAATAATTCACCCCTCCACTTT. Full variable domain (outside the CDR3, taken from reference TRBV25-1 and TRBJ1-6): EADIYQTPRYLVIGTGKKITLECSQTMGHDKMYWYQQDPGMELHLIHYSYGVNSTEKGDLSSESTVSRIRTEHFPLTLESARPSHTSQYLCASRDGNNSPLHFGNGTRLTVT.

The chain links TRBV12-3 or TRBV12-4 to TRBJ2-1; the D gene could be TRBD1 or TRBD2 (6 bases each). V lost 1 base, J lost 0 bases, and 7 bases lay in between. The CDR3 is made up of 15 amino acids. CDR3 in amino acids: CASSLGGASYNEQFF. The CDR3, as DNA: TGTGCCAGCAGTTTAGGGGGGGCCTCCTACAATGAGCAGTTCTTC.

The J gene is TRBJ2-7, the V gene TRBV6-1; 7 bases fit TRBD2. V lost 6 bases, J lost 2 bases, and 7 bases stayed unmatched. Looked up from germline, CDR1 is MNHNS and CDR2 is SASEGT. The CDR3 is made up of 14 amino acids. CDR3: CASSPQAGPYEQYF. The CDR3 DNA sequence: TGTGCCAGCAGCCCCCAAGCGGGGCCCTACGAGCAGTACTTC.

The chain carries TRBV9 and TRBJ2-1, with D unclear. The CDR3 consists of 12 residues. Germline V gene lookup returns CDR1 SGDLS and CDR2 YYNGEE. V lost 2 bases to trimming and J lost 7 bases, with 7 bases between them. The CDR3 reads CASSVRRNEQFF. The CDR3 DNA is TGTGCCAGCAGCGTCCGGAGAAATGAGCAGTTCTTC.

The CDR3 reads CASSPGPEETQYF. The CDR3 region has the DNA TGTGCCAGCAGTCCCGGGCCGGAAGAGACCCAGTACTTC. The chain carries TRBV6-4 and TRBJ2-5; D unclear. V was clipped by 5 bases and J by 3 bases, with 10 bases between them. CDR1 is MRHNA, CDR2 SNTAGT, per germline. This CDR3 contains 13 residues.

The chain employs TRBV11-2 and TRBJ2-1; tentative D call: TRBD2 (6 bases). The CDR3 has 10 residues. V was shortened by 8 bases and J by 16 bases, with 15 bases between the two germline ends. Germline V gene lookup returns CDR1 SGHAT and CDR2 FQNNGV. CDR3 nucleotides: TGTGCCAGCCTGTGGAGGGCACCCTTCTTC. Its translation is CASLWRAPFF. Looking up the rest from reference TRBV11-2 and TRBJ2-1 gives the full variable domain: EAGVAQSPRYKIIEKRQSVAFWCNPISGHATLYWYQQILGQGPKLLIQFQNNGVVDDSQLPKDRFSAERLKGVDSTLKIQPAKLEDSAVYLCASLWRAPFFGPGTRLTVL.

This clonotype was seen once. The chain employs TRBV20-1 and TRBJ1-2, with D unclear. With 6 bases removed from V and 8 bases from J, the gap between germline ends came to 13 bases. Germline V gene data show CDR1 as DFQATT and CDR2 as SNEGSKA (reference sequence). CDR3 size: 11 residues. The CDR3 DNA sequence: TGCAGTGCCCCCATGTGGCCGGGCTACACCTTC. It translates to CSAPMWPGYTF.

This clonotype was recorded only once. This sequence joins TRBV12-3 or TRBV12-4 and TRBJ1-3; D unresolved. There are 12 residues in the CDR3. V was shortened by 8 bases and J by 0 bases, with 5 bases between the two germline ends. The CDR3 nucleotides read TGTGCCAGCGCGATCTCTGGAAACACCATATATTTT. Residues: CASAISGNTIYF.

The genes are TRBV29-1 and TRBJ1-2, with TRBD1 matching over 7 bases. Trimming cost V 6 bases and J 2 bases; bases outside gene matches: 9. Germline V gene data show CDR1 as SQVTM and CDR2 as ANQGSEA. CDR3 length: 14 residues. For the CDR3, the DNA is TGCAGCGTCTTGGGACAGACTCTAAACTATGGCTACACCTTC. Translated, it gives CSVLGQTLNYGYTF.

The chain has TRBV9 and TRBJ1-4; D is unclear. The CDR3 sequence is 16 residues long. The germline V gene encodes CDR1 SGDLS and CDR2 YYNGEE. Between the trimmed V and J ends, which lost 2 bases and 8 bases, there was a span of 19 bases. The CDR3 reads CASSVGQAPVEEKLFF. The CDR3 nucleotides read TGTGCCAGCAGCGTCGGGCAGGCCCCCGTTGAGGAAAAACTGTTTTTT.

The chain joins TRBV6-2 or TRBV6-3 to TRBJ2-1, with 10 bases matching TRBD2. V trimming: 10 bases; J trimming: 8 bases; junction bases outside the gene matches: 11. Germline CDR1 MNHEY, CDR2 SVGEGT. There are 14 residues in the CDR3. Here the CDR3 reads CATLFSGGKHEQFF. CDR3 bases: TGTGCCACTCTTTTTAGCGGGGGGAAACATGAGCAGTTCTTC.

The gene calls are TRBV20-1 and TRBJ2-5; D not certain. V gave up 5 bases and J gave up 5 bases, with 12 bases separating them. The CDR3 is made up of 12 amino acids. Germline V lookup: CDR1 DFQATT, CDR2 SNEGSKA (reference sequence). This CDR3 is CSAWARQETQYF. The DNA for the CDR3 is TGCAGTGCTTGGGCAAGGCAGGAGACCCAGTACTTC.

V gene TRBV14 combines with J gene TRBJ1-2; D perhaps matches TRBD1 (5 bases). V was shortened by 0 bases and J by 4 bases, with 12 bases between the two germline ends. Per germline, CDR1 SGHDN and CDR2 FVKESK. The CDR3 is 15 residues long. Here the CDR3 DNA reads TGTGCCAGCAGCCAAGAAGGATCAGGGTTCTATGGCTACACCTTC. This translates into CASSQEGSGFYGYTF.

The chain carries TRBV20-1 and TRBJ2-5; tentatively, D is TRBD2 (5 bases). The V and J ends lost 3 bases and 2 bases respectively, with 16 bases between them. Germline V gene data show CDR1 as DFQATT and CDR2 as SNEGSKA (reference sequence). This CDR3 has 15 residues. Here the CDR3 reads CSARDTRAPQETQYF. The CDR3 DNA is TGCAGTGCTAGGGATACTAGGGCACCACAAGAGACCCAGTACTTC.

The rearrangement links TRBV5-1 to TRBJ1-2; D uncertain. There are 14 residues in the CDR3. Trimming took 0 bases from V and 6 from J, leaving 12 bases between them. CDR1 and CDR2 (germline): SGHRS, YFSETQ. The CDR3 DNA sequence: TGCGCCAGCAGCTTGGCCGGGCTGGGTGATGGCTACACCTTC. Translating it yields CASSLAGLGDGYTF.

The J gene is TRBJ1-1, the V gene TRBV29-1; D not resolved. V was trimmed by 0 bases and J by 1 base, leaving 9 bases between them. The CDR3 consists of 14 residues. The germline CDR1 and CDR2 sequences are SQVTM and ANQGSEA. The CDR3 DNA sequence: TGCAGCGTTGAAGATTCCGTTTCGAACACTGAAGCTTTCTTT. This gives the protein CSVEDSVSNTEAFF.

The chain recombines TRBV28 with TRBJ2-1; TRBD1 agrees at 7 bases. This CDR3 spans 14 amino acids. After removal of 4 bases from V and 4 bases from J, the junction contained 4 bases not matched to a gene. Germline CDR1 and CDR2: MDHEN and SYDVKM. CDR3 in DNA: TGTGCCAGCAGTTATGGGACAGCATACAATGAGCAGTTCTTC. Amino acids: CASSYGTAYNEQFF.

The chain is built from TRBV20-1 and TRBJ1-4; 10 bases are a match to TRBD1. Germline V gene lookup returns CDR1 DFQATT and CDR2 SNEGSKA (reference sequence). V gave up 3 bases and J gave up 5 bases; unmatched junction bases: 6. The CDR3 covers 15 residues. CDR3 in DNA: TGCAGTGCTAGTGCCGGGACAGGGGCGAATGAAAAACTGTTTTTT. Protein: CSASAGTGANEKLFF.

The J gene is TRBJ2-6, the V gene TRBV29-1; D call uncertain. This CDR3 region has 15 residues. Germline CDR1 reads SQVTM; CDR2 reads ANQGSEA. V was cut by 0 bases and J by 0 bases, with 6 bases left in between. CDR3 sequence reads: CSVEDPGSGANVLTF. The CDR3 DNA follows: TGCAGCGTTGAAGATCCGGGCTCTGGGGCCAACGTCCTGACTTTC.

Only a few counts were recorded for this clonotype. DNA for the CDR3: TGTGCCAGTTCGAGCGGGTCGACCTACGAGCAGTACTTC. It specifies CASSSGSTYEQYF. The V gene is TRBV9, the J gene TRBJ2-7; possible D gene TRBD2, 6 bases. CDR1 is SGDLS and CDR2 is YYNGEE in the germline V gene. CDR3 size: 13 residues. The germline V and J ends were trimmed by 8 bases and 2 bases, with 14 bases remaining between them.

The V gene is TRBV4-1, the J gene TRBJ1-2; 9 bases agree with TRBD1. J was trimmed by 2 bases and V by 1 base; bases with no gene match: 2. CDR1 is MGHRA and CDR2 is YSYEKL in the germline V gene. This CDR3 spans 15 amino acids. CDR3 DNA: TGCGCCAGCAGCCAAGTCGGACAGGGGAACTATGGCTACACCTTC. It encodes CASSQVGQGNYGYTF.

The rearrangement joins TRBV5-1 to TRBJ2-3; unclear D gene. The CDR3 has 14 residues. V lost 0 bases to trimming and J lost 4 bases, with 9 bases between them. The germline CDR1 and CDR2 sequences are SGHRS and YFSETQ. The CDR3 DNA reads as TGCGCCAGCAGCTTGGGATCCAGGCCAGATACGCAGTATTTT. Residues: CASSLGSRPDTQYF.

This clonotype was counted once. DNA of the CDR3: TGTGCCAGCAGTTTCCCTGGCGGGAGTACCTACAATGAGCAGTTCTTC. This encodes CASSFPGGSTYNEQFF. This chain links TRBV12-3 or TRBV12-4 with TRBJ2-1, with 7 positions matching TRBD2. J lost 2 bases, V lost 3 bases, and 7 bases had no gene match. The CDR3 sequence is 16 residues long.

This clonotype was seen a few times. The chain joins TRBV7-6 to TRBJ2-5; D is undetermined. The CDR3 sequence is 12 residues long. Trimming took 3 bases from V and 5 from J, leaving 7 bases between them. Germline CDR1 SGHVS, CDR2 FNYEAQ. The CDR3 region is CASSLVRETQYF. The CDR3 region has the DNA TGTGCCAGCAGCTTGGTTAGGGAGACCCAGTACTTC.

The chain joins TRBV5-4 to TRBJ2-7; the match to TRBD2 covers 12 bases. CDR3 length equals 16 residues. Germline values: CDR1 SGHNT, CDR2 YYREEE (reference sequence). V dropped 3 bases and J dropped 5; count of bases not matched to a gene: 9. CDR3 in amino acids: CASSSRTSGIGDEQYF. The CDR3 DNA is TGTGCCAGCAGCTCTAGGACTAGCGGGATAGGTGACGAGCAGTACTTC. Full variable domain (outside the CDR3, taken from reference TRBV5-4 and TRBJ2-7): ETGVTQSPTHLIKTRGQQVTLRCSSQSGHNTVSWYQQALGQGPQFIFQYYREEENGRGNFPPRFSGLQFPNYSSELNVNALELDDSALYLCASSSRTSGIGDEQYFGPGTRLTVT.

The CDR3 sequence: CASSERAYEQYF. The CDR3 region has the DNA TGTGCCAGCAGTGAGCGGGCCTACGAGCAGTACTTC. J is TRBJ2-7 and V is TRBV27; maybe TRBD2 (6 bases). V was clipped by 5 bases and J by 2 bases, with 7 bases between them. Germline values: CDR1 MNHEY, CDR2 SMNVEV (reference sequence). This CDR3 is 12 amino acids long.

The J gene is TRBJ2-7, the V gene TRBV9, with D hard to call. Trimming took 2 bases from V and 2 from J, leaving 14 bases between them. The germline CDR1 and CDR2 sequences are SGDLS and YYNGEE. This CDR3 contains 15 residues. Written as DNA, the CDR3 is TGTGCCAGCAGCGTGGGGATTAGCCCGACCTACGAGCAGTACTTC. It is translated as CASSVGISPTYEQYF.

V and J are TRBV24-1 and TRBJ2-5; weak D call: TRBD1 (6 bases). Trimming took 5 bases from V and 3 from J, leaving 9 bases between them. The CDR3 extends over 13 amino acids. The germline V gene encodes CDR1 KGHDR and CDR2 SFDVKD. CDR3 loop: CATSAGHEETQYF. CDR3 nucleotide sequence: TGTGCCACCAGTGCGGGACATGAAGAGACCCAGTACTTC.

The gene calls are TRBV9 and TRBJ1-5; D perhaps matches TRBD1 (5 bases). Germline V gene data show CDR1 as SGDLS and CDR2 as YYNGEE. With 4 bases removed from V and 4 bases from J, the gap between germline ends came to 9 bases. The CDR3 runs 13 residues. The CDR3 bases are TGTGCCAGCAGCCTCTGGGGGAATCAGCCCCAGCATTTT. This sequence encodes CASSLWGNQPQHF.